This T cell receptor (beta chain) was found in a study of T cells in localized non-small cell lung cancer. The germline gives CDR1 MDHEN, CDR2 SYDVKM. Trimming left V 6 bases short and J 5 bases short, with 16 bases between. The CDR3 length is 14 residues. TCRdb's copy holds only in-frame clones and misses some; the assay was immunoSEQ multiplex PCR. The table has more than 40,000 clones, roughly 86% seen once. Source: PBMCs, taken before any cancer treatment. V gene TRBV28 combines with J gene TRBJ1-1; D possibly corresponds to TRBD1 (5 bases). This clonotype originated in a man aged 35 to 69 with stage II lung adenocarcinoma. CDR3: CASRYPRKGTEAFF. The CDR3 bases are TGTGCCAGCAGATACCCGAGAAAGGGGACTGAAGCTTTCTTT.